These T cell receptor beta chains were read from a single sample in a study of brain T cells in children with intractable seizures. Data came from immunoSEQ multiplex PCR; TCRdb stores just in-frame clones and leaves some out. Among 340,000 or so clones listed, 93% were seen once. The input for sequencing was peripheral blood, taken 4 to 5 months after surgery. The receptors were gathered from a boy under three years old with tuberous sclerosis and intractable seizures. Both conserved end residues are part of each CDR3. The order of the fields is clone size, V gene, J gene, D gene, CDR3 protein, CDR3 DNA. D genes are given only for firm matches. The listing skips clone size in some rows; elsewhere it reads once, few, many or a size class.

clone size: .
V gene: TRBV7-3
J gene: TRBJ2-7
D gene: .
CDR3 protein: CASSLSPEQYF
CDR3 DNA: TGTGCCAGCAGCTTAAGCCCCGAGCAGTACTTC

clone size: .
V gene: TRBV30
J gene: TRBJ1-2
D gene: TRBD1
CDR3 protein: CAWSQGAKGYTF
CDR3 DNA: TGTGCCTGGAGTCAGGGGGCGAAGGGCTACACCTTC

clone size: .
V gene: TRBV6-5
J gene: TRBJ2-7
D gene: .
CDR3 protein: CASSYLLGALYEQYF
CDR3 DNA: TGTGCCAGCAGTTACCTTCTAGGGGCCCTCTACGAGCAGTACTTC

clone size: .
V gene: TRBV10-1
J gene: TRBJ1-5
D gene: .
CDR3 protein: CASSEGGNQPQHF
CDR3 DNA: TGCGCCAGCAGTGAAGGGGGCAATCAGCCCCAGCATTTT

clone size: .
V gene: TRBV23-1
J gene: TRBJ2-1
D gene: TRBD2
CDR3 protein: CASMGGIYNEQFF
CDR3 DNA: TGCGCCAGCATGGGGGGGATCTACAATGAGCAGTTCTTC

clone size: .
V gene: TRBV2
J gene: TRBJ1-5
D gene: TRBD1
CDR3 protein: CASRTGERPQHF
CDR3 DNA: TGTGCCAGCAGGACAGGGGAGCGGCCCCAGCATTTT

clone size: .
V gene: TRBV12-3/TRBV12-4
J gene: TRBJ1-3
D gene: .
CDR3 protein: CASSLTAGNTIYF
CDR3 DNA: TGTGCCAGCAGTTTAACGGCTGGAAACACCATATATTTT

clone size: once
V gene: TRBV7-3
J gene: TRBJ2-2
D gene: .
CDR3 protein: CASSLSSPGASGELFF
CDR3 DNA: TGTGCCAGCAGCTTAAGTTCCCCCGGGGCCTCCGGGGAGCTGTTTTTT

clone size: .
V gene: TRBV9
J gene: TRBJ2-5
D gene: .
CDR3 protein: CASSETTGYETQYF
CDR3 DNA: TGTGCCAGCAGCGAAACCACAGGGTACGAGACCCAGTACTTC

clone size: .
V gene: TRBV9
J gene: TRBJ2-3
D gene: .
CDR3 protein: CASSVVDRSTDTQYF
CDR3 DNA: TGTGCCAGCAGCGTAGTCGACCGGAGCACAGATACGCAGTATTTT

clone size: .
V gene: TRBV3-1/TRBV3-2
J gene: TRBJ1-1
D gene: .
CDR3 protein: CASSPRQDGVTEAFF
CDR3 DNA: TGTGCCAGCAGTCCCAGACAGGACGGGGTGACTGAAGCTTTCTTT

clone size: few
V gene: TRBV7-9
J gene: TRBJ1-1
D gene: .
CDR3 protein: CASSSDGNTEAFF
CDR3 DNA: TGTGCCAGCAGCTCGGACGGGAACACTGAAGCTTTCTTT

clone size: .
V gene: TRBV11-2
J gene: TRBJ2-6
D gene: .
CDR3 protein: CASSLVRGIGSGANVLTF
CDR3 DNA: TGTGCCAGCAGCTTAGTGCGCGGGATCGGCTCTGGGGCCAACGTCCTGACTTTC

clone size: .
V gene: TRBV24-1
J gene: TRBJ1-5
D gene: .
CDR3 protein: CATSDGVYSNQPQHF
CDR3 DNA: TGTGCCACCAGTGATGGTGTATATAGCAATCAGCCCCAGCATTTT

clone size: .
V gene: TRBV19
J gene: TRBJ2-7
D gene: .
CDR3 protein: CASSIDRGSYEQYF
CDR3 DNA: TGTGCCAGTAGTATAGATCGAGGGTCCTACGAGCAGTACTTC

clone size: .
V gene: TRBV2
J gene: TRBJ1-2
D gene: TRBD1
CDR3 protein: CASSEKEDRESFNYGYTF
CDR3 DNA: TGTGCCAGCAGTGAGAAGGAGGACAGGGAATCTTTTAACTATGGCTACACCTTC

clone size: few
V gene: TRBV7-3
J gene: TRBJ2-2
D gene: TRBD1
CDR3 protein: CASSRQGNTGELFF
CDR3 DNA: TGTGCCAGCAGCCGACAGGGGAACACCGGGGAGCTGTTTTTT

clone size: .
V gene: TRBV6-5
J gene: TRBJ1-2
D gene: TRBD1
CDR3 protein: CASSPTGPNYGYTF
CDR3 DNA: TGTGCCAGCAGCCCGACAGGGCCTAACTATGGCTACACCTTC

clone size: .
V gene: TRBV25-1
J gene: TRBJ2-5
D gene: TRBD2
CDR3 protein: CASSEYASGRQETQYF
CDR3 DNA: TGTGCCAGCAGTGAATATGCTAGCGGGAGGCAAGAGACCCAGTACTTC

clone size: .
V gene: TRBV21-1
J gene: TRBJ2-3
D gene: .
CDR3 protein: CASSKGGLWTDTQYF
CDR3 DNA: TGTGCCAGCAGCAAGGGGGGACTTTGGACAGATACGCAGTATTTT

clone size: .
V gene: TRBV7-2
J gene: TRBJ1-5
D gene: .
CDR3 protein: CASSLERAQPQHF
CDR3 DNA: TGTGCCAGCAGCTTAGAGCGAGCTCAGCCCCAGCATTTT

clone size: once
V gene: TRBV15
J gene: TRBJ1-2
D gene: TRBD1
CDR3 protein: CATSRGGQGLANYGYTF
CDR3 DNA: TGTGCCACCAGCAGAGGGGGACAGGGTTTGGCTAACTATGGCTACACCTTC

clone size: .
V gene: TRBV29-1
J gene: TRBJ2-2
D gene: TRBD2
CDR3 protein: CSVEEPLPQTSGRTGELFF
CDR3 DNA: TGCAGCGTTGAAGAACCCCTCCCCCAGACTAGCGGGAGAACCGGGGAGCTGTTTTTT

clone size: .
V gene: TRBV19
J gene: TRBJ1-3
D gene: .
CDR3 protein: CASSIGGNSGNTIYF
CDR3 DNA: TGTGCCAGTAGTATAGGTGGAAACTCTGGAAACACCATATATTTT

clone size: .
V gene: TRBV4-2
J gene: TRBJ1-4
D gene: TRBD1
CDR3 protein: CASSQTGGSIATNEKLFF
CDR3 DNA: TGTGCCAGCAGCCAAACAGGGGGCTCGATTGCAACTAATGAAAAACTGTTTTTT

clone size: .
V gene: TRBV12-5
J gene: TRBJ2-2
D gene: .
CDR3 protein: CASGLVLTGEENTGELFF
CDR3 DNA: TGTGCTAGTGGTTTGGTTCTTACAGGGGAGGAGAACACCGGGGAGCTGTTTTTT

clone size: .
V gene: TRBV5-1
J gene: TRBJ2-7
D gene: .
CDR3 protein: CASSSNWPTYEQYF
CDR3 DNA: TGCGCCAGCAGCTCTAATTGGCCTACCTACGAGCAGTACTTC

clone size: .
V gene: TRBV20-1
J gene: TRBJ2-1
D gene: .
CDR3 protein: CSARGPLEQFF
CDR3 DNA: TGCAGTGCTAGGGGACCGCTTGAGCAGTTCTTC

clone size: .
V gene: TRBV21-1
J gene: TRBJ1-1
D gene: .
CDR3 protein: CASSKTETGHTEAFF
CDR3 DNA: TGTGCCAGCAGCAAGACCGAGACAGGGCACACTGAAGCTTTCTTT

clone size: .
V gene: TRBV6-5
J gene: TRBJ1-2
D gene: .
CDR3 protein: CASSYSWGASENGYTF
CDR3 DNA: TGTGCCAGCAGTTACTCGTGGGGGGCTAGCGAAAATGGCTACACCTTC

clone size: .
V gene: TRBV6-6
J gene: TRBJ1-1
D gene: .
CDR3 protein: CASSYSMDQAFF
CDR3 DNA: TGTGCCAGCAGTTACTCGATGGATCAAGCTTTCTTT

clone size: once
V gene: TRBV19
J gene: TRBJ2-3
D gene: TRBD2
CDR3 protein: CASTGTRTDTQYF
CDR3 DNA: TGTGCCAGCACCGGGACTAGAACAGATACGCAGTATTTT

clone size: .
V gene: TRBV25-1
J gene: TRBJ2-5
D gene: .
CDR3 protein: CASSEITGVQETQYF
CDR3 DNA: TGTGCCAGCAGTGAAATAACGGGAGTCCAAGAGACCCAGTACTTC

clone size: .
V gene: TRBV10-3
J gene: TRBJ2-7
D gene: TRBD1
CDR3 protein: CASQPGQGYEQYF
CDR3 DNA: TGTGCCAGCCAGCCGGGACAGGGCTACGAGCAGTACTTC

clone size: .
V gene: TRBV7-8
J gene: TRBJ1-3
D gene: .
CDR3 protein: CASSPTTGSSGNTIYF
CDR3 DNA: TGTGCCAGCAGCCCAACGACAGGCAGCTCTGGAAACACCATATATTTT

clone size: .
V gene: TRBV7-8
J gene: TRBJ2-3
D gene: .
CDR3 protein: CASSLWTWGDSTDTQYF
CDR3 DNA: TGTGCCAGCAGCTTATGGACGTGGGGGGACTCCACAGATACGCAGTATTTT

clone size: .
V gene: TRBV24-1
J gene: TRBJ2-2
D gene: .
CDR3 protein: CATMDGNTGELFF
CDR3 DNA: TGTGCCACAATGGACGGGAACACCGGGGAGCTGTTTTTT

clone size: .
V gene: TRBV29-1
J gene: TRBJ2-3
D gene: .
CDR3 protein: CSVEDLFGDTQYF
CDR3 DNA: TGCAGCGTTGAAGACTTATTCGGAGATACGCAGTATTTT

clone size: once
V gene: TRBV7-8
J gene: TRBJ2-4
D gene: TRBD2
CDR3 protein: CASSQSGLAGDLGKNIQYF
CDR3 DNA: TGTGCCAGCAGCCAATCCGGACTAGCGGGAGACTTAGGCAAAAACATTCAGTACTTC